This note documents a single TCR beta chain sequence. The sample originates from a study of blood T cell repertoires in COVID-19. Across the study: Some COVID-19 samples were acute and others convalescent; all came from the United States, Italy and Spain.

Participants spanned ages 18 to 89 years and resided in 20 to 30 US areas. Cohorts were based on clinical histories the participants reported. The V gene's germline CDR1 is SGDLS and CDR2 YYNGEE. CDR3 size: 15 residues. V dropped 6 bases and J dropped 2 bases, with 17 bases sitting between them. Clones were sequenced by immunoSEQ multiplex PCR, and TCRdb holds only the in-frame ones, with some missing. The sample shows about 330,000 clones, 92% of them seen only once. The chain joins TRBV9 to TRBJ1-2; D perhaps matches TRBD1 (6 bases). The sample consisted of PBMCs or T cells enriched from blood (not recorded which). The receptor comes from a woman aged 30 to 39 who had recovered from COVID-19. The CDR3 DNA reads TGTGCCAGCACTTCTCCGGGACATGCGAACTATGGCTACACCTTC. As protein: CASTSPGHANYGYTF.